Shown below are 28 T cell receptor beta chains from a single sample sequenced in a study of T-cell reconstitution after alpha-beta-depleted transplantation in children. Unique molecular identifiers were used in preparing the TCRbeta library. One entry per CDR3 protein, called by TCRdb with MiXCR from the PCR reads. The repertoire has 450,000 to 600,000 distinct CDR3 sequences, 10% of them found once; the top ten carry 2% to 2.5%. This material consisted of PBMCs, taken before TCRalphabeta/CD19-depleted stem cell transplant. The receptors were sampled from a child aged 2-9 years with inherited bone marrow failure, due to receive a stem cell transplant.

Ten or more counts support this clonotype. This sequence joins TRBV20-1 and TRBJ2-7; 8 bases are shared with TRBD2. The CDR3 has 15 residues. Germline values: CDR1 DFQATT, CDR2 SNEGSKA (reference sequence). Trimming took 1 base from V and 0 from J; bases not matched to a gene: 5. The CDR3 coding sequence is TGCAGTGCTAGAGGCGGGGGGTGGGTCTCCTACGAGCAGTACTTC. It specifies CSARGGGWVSYEQYF.

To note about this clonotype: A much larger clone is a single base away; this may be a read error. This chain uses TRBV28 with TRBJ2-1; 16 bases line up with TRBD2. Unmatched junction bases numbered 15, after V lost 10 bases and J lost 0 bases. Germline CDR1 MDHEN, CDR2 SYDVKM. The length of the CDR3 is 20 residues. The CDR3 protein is CAISLEVGLAGGSSYNEQFF. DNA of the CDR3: TGTGCCATCAGCCTGGAAGTGGGACTAGCGGGAGGGAGCTCCTACAATGAGCAGTTCTTC.

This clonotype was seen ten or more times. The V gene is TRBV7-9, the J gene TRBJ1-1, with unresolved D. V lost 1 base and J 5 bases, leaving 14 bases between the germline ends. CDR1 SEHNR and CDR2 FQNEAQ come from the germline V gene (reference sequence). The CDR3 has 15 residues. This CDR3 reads CASSLGEISRTEAFF. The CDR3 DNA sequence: TGTGCCAGCAGCTTAGGGGAGATTAGCCGAACTGAAGCTTTCTTT.

The CDR3 protein is CASSQESGYNEQFF. CDR3 nucleotides: TGCGCCAGCAGCCAAGAGAGTGGATACAATGAGCAGTTCTTC. This chain joins TRBV4-3 and TRBJ2-1, with no clear D. The CDR3 loop spans 14 amino acids. In germline, CDR1 is LGHNA, CDR2 YSLEER. Trimming cost V 0 bases and J 4 bases, with 7 bases left between them.

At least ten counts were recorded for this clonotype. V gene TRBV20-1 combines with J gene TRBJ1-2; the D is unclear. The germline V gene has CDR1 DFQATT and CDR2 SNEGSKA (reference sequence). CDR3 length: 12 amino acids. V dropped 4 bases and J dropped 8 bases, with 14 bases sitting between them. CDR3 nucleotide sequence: TGCAGTGCTACTCTCCCACTCGGAGGCTACACCTTC. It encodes CSATLPLGGYTF.

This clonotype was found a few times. For the CDR3, the DNA is TGTGCCAGCAGCCACCGCCAGGGCGGGGTCTACAATGAGCAGTTCTTC. It is translated as CASSHRQGGVYNEQFF. The rearrangement joins TRBV7-2 to TRBJ2-1; TRBD2 is a possible D gene (6 bases). This CDR3 comprises 16 residues. Germline V gene lookup returns CDR1 SGHTA and CDR2 FQGNSA. The ends were cut back, 5 bases at V and 3 bases at J, with 17 bases in the middle.

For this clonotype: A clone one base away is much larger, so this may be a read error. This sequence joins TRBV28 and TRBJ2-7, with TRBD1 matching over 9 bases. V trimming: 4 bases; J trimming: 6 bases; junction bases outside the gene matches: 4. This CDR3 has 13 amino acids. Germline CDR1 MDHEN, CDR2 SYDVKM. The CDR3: CASSWTGVLEQYF. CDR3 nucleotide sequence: TGTGCCAGCAGTTGGACAGGGGTTCTCGAGCAGTACTTC.

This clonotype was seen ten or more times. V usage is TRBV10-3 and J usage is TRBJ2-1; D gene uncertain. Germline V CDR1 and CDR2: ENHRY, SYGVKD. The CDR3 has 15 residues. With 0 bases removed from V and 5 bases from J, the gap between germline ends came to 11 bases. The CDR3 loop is CAISESALLNNEQFF. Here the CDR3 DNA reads TGTGCCATCAGTGAGTCGGCCCTTCTAAACAATGAGCAGTTCTTC.

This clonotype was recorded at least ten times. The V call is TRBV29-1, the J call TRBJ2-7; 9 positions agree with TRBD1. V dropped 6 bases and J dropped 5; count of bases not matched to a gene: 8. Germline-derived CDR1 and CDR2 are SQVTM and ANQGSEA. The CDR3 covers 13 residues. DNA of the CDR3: TGCAGCGTCCGCCGGACAGGGGTCAACGAGCAGTACTTC. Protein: CSVRRTGVNEQYF.

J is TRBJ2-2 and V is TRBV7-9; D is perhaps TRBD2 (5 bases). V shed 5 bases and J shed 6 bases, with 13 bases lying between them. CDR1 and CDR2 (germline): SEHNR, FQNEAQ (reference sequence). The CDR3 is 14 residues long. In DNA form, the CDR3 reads TGTGCCAGCAGCCAAACAGAGGGTTCCGGGGAGCTGTTTTTT. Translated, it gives CASSQTEGSGELFF.

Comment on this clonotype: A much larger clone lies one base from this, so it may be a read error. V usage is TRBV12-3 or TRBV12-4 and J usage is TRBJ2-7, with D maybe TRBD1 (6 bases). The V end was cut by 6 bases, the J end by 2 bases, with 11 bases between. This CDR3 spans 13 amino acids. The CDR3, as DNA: TGTGCCAGCAGACCGGACAGTCCCTACGAGCAGTACTTC. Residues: CASRPDSPYEQYF.

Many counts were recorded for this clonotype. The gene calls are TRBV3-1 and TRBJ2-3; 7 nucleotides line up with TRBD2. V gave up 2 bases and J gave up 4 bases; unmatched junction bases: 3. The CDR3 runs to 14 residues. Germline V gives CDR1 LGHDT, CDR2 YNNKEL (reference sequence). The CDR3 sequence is CASSQPLAADTQYF. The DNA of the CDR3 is TGTGCCAGCAGCCAACCCCTAGCGGCAGATACGCAGTATTTT.

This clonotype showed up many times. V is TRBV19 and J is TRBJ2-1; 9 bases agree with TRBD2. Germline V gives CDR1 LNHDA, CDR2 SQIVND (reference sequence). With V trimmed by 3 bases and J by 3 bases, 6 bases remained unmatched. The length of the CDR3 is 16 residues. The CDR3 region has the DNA TGTGCCAGTAGTATGTCTAGCGGGGCCCTCTACAATGAGCAGTTCTTC. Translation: CASSMSSGALYNEQFF.

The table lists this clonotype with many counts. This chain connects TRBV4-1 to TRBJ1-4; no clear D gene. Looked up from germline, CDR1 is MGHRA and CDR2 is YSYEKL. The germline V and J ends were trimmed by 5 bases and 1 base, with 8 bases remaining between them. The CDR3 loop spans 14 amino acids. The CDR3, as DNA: TGCGCCAGCAGCTTCATGGGAACTAATGAAAAACTGTTTTTT. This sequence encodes CASSFMGTNEKLFF.

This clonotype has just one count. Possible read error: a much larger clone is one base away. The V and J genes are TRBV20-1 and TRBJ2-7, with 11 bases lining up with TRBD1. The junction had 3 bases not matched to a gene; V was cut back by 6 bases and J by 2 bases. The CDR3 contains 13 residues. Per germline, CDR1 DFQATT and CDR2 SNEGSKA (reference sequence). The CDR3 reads CSAMDRGPYEQYF. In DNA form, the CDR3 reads TGCAGTGCCATGGACAGGGGGCCCTACGAGCAGTACTTC.

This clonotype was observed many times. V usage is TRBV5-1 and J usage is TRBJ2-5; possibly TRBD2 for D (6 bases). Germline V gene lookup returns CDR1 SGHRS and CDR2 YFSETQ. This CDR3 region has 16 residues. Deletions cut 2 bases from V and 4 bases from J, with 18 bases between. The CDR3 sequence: CASSLGGVRFRETQYF. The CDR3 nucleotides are TGCGCCAGCAGCTTAGGAGGGGTCCGGTTCCGAGAGACCCAGTACTTC.

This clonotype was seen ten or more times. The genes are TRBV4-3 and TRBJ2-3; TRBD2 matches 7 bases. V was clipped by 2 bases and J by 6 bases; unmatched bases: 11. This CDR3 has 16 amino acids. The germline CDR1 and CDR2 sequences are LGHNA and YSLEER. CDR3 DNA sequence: TGCGCCAGCAGCCAACGTATGGCGGGAGATTTGGATACGCAGTATTTT. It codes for CASSQRMAGDLDTQYF.

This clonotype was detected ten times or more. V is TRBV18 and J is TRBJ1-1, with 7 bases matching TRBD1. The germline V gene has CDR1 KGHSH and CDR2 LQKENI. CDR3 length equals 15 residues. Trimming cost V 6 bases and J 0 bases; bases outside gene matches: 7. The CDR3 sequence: CASSRQGQMNTEAFF. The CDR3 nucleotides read TGTGCCAGCTCTCGACAGGGACAGATGAACACTGAAGCTTTCTTT.

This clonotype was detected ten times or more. The CDR3 reads CASSPGVHEQFF. CDR3 DNA sequence: TGCGCCAGCAGCCCGGGCGTACATGAGCAGTTCTTC. V and J are TRBV4-3 and TRBJ2-1, with D unclear. With 4 bases removed from V and 8 bases from J, the gap between germline ends came to 9 bases. The CDR3 runs to 12 residues. Germline lookup yields CDR1 LGHNA and CDR2 YSLEER.

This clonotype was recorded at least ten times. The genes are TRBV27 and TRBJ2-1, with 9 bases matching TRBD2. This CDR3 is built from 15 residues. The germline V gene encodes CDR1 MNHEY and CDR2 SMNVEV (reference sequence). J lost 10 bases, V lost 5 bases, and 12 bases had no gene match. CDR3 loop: CASSRLAEPIEEQFF. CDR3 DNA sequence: TGTGCCAGCAGTAGACTAGCGGAACCTATTGAGGAGCAGTTCTTC.

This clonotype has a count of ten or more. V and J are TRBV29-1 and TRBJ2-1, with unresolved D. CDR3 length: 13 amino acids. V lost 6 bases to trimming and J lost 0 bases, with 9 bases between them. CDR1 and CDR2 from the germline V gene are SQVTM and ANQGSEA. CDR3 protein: CSVWASSYNEQFF. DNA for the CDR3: TGCAGCGTCTGGGCCAGCTCCTACAATGAGCAGTTCTTC.

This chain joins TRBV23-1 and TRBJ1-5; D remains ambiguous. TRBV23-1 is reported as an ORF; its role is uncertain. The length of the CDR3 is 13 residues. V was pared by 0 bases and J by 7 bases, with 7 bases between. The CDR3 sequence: CASSQSVGQPQHF. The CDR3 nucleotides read TGCGCCAGCAGTCAATCCGTGGGGCAGCCCCAGCATTTT.

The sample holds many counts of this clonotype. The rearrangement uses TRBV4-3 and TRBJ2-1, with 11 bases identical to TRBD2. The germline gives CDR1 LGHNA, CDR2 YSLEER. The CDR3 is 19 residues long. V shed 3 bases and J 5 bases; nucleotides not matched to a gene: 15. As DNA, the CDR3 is TGCGCCAGCAGCCATCCGGGACTAGCGGTTGGTGAAACTCACAATGAGCAGTTCTTC. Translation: CASSHPGLAVGETHNEQFF.

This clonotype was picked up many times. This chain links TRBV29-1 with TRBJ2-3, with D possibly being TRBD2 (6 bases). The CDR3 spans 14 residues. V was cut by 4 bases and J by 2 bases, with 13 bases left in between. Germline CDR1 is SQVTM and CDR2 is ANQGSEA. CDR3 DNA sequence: TGCAGCGTTGCGGGACTGACCGACACAGATACGCAGTATTTT. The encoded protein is CSVAGLTDTDTQYF.

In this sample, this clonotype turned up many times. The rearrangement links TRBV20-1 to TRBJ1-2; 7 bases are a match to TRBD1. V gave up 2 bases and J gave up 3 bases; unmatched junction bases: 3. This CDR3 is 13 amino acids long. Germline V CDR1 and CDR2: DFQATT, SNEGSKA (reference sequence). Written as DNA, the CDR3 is TGCAGTGCTAGATCGACAGGGCACTATGGCTACACCTTC. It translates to CSARSTGHYGYTF.

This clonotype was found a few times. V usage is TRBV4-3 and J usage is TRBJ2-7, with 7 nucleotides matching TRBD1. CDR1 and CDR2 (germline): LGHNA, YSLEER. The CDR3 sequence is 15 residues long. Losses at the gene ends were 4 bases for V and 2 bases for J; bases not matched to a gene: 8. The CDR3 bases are TGCGCCAGCAGCCTTTTGGATGGGACAGCCTACGAGCAGTACTTC. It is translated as CASSLLDGTAYEQYF.

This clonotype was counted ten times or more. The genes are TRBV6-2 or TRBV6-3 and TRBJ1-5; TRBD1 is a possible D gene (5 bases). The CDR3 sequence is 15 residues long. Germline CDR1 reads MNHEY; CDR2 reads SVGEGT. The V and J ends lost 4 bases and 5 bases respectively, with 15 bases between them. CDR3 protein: CASSLWRGIDQPQHF. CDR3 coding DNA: TGTGCCAGCAGTTTGTGGCGGGGGATAGATCAGCCCCAGCATTTT.

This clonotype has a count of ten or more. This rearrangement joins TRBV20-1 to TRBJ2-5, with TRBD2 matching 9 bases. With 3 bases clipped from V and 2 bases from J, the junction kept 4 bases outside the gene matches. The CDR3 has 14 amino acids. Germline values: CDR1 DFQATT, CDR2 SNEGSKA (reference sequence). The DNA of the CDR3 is TGCAGTGCTAGCAGACTAGCGGATCAAGAGACCCAGTACTTC. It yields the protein CSASRLADQETQYF.